The present T cell receptor beta chain was sequenced within a study of T cells in Graves' hyperthyroidism and ophthalmopathy. Study conclusions and caveats: Ophthalmopathy stood apart from stable hyperthyroidism in a 13 V-J model.

At least ten counts were recorded for this clonotype. What it binds is not known. Hyperthyroidism, newly diagnosed and lasting under 2 months, affected patients aged 18 to 65. Template material for amplifying TCR beta CDR3 regions consisted of RNA transcripts. HTBI primers were employed in a first-round RT-PCR of the TCR CDR3. TCRdb passed the multiplex PCR reads through MiXCR, listing each CDR3 protein once. The profile shows about 740,000 distinct CDR3 sequences, about 14% of them singletons. The receptor's source is a woman aged 18-35 years with Graves' hyperthyroidism. Sequenced: blood.

CDR3 amino acids: CSARGNSAGTDTQYF. DNA of the CDR3: TGCAGTGCTAGAGGGAATAGCGCGGGCACAGATACGCAGTATTTT. V and J are TRBV20-1 and TRBJ2-3, with a possible D match to TRBD2 (5 bases). V lost 1 base and J lost 1, with 12 bases in between. The CDR3 is made up of 15 amino acids. The germline CDR1 and CDR2 sequences are DFQATT and SNEGSKA (reference sequence).